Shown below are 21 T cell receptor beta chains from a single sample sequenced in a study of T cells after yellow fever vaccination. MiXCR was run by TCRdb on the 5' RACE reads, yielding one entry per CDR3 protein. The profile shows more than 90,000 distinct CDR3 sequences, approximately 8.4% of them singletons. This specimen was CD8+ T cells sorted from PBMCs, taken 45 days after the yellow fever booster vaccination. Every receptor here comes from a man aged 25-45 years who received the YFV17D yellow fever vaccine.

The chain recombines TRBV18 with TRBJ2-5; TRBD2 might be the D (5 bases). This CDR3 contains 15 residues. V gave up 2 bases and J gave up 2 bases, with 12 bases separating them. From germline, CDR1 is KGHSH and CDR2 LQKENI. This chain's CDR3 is CASSPIGGWQETQYF. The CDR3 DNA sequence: TGTGCCAGCTCACCAATCGGAGGTTGGCAAGAGACCCAGTACTTC.

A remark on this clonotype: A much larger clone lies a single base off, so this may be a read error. In DNA, the CDR3 is TGTGCCATCAGTGAGCCGAAGACTACGGCCCAGTACTTC. As protein: CAISEPKTTAQYF. The chain carries TRBV10-3 and TRBJ2-5; TRBD2 might be the D (5 bases). CDR3 length equals 13 residues. The germline CDR1 and CDR2 sequences are ENHRY and SYGVKD. The V and J ends lost 2 bases and 9 bases respectively, with 13 bases between them.

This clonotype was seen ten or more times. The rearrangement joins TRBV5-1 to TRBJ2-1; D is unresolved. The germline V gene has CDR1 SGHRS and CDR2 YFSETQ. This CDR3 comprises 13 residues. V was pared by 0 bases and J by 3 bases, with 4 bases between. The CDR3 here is CASSLGDYNEQFF. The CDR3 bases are TGCGCCAGCAGCTTGGGGGACTACAATGAGCAGTTCTTC.

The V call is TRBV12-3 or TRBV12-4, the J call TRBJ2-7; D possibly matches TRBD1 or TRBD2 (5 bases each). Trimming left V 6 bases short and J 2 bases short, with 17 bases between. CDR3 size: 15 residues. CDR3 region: CASSQGPTLPYEQYF. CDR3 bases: TGTGCCAGCAGCCAGGGACCTACTCTTCCCTACGAGCAGTACTTC.

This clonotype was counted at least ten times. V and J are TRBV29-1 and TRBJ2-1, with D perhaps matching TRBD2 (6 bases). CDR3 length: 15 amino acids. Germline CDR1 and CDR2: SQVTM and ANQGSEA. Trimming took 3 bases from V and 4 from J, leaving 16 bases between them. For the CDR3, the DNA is TGCAGCGTTGAGGGTAGCGGACGGATATACAATGAGCAGTTCTTC. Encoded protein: CSVEGSGRIYNEQFF.

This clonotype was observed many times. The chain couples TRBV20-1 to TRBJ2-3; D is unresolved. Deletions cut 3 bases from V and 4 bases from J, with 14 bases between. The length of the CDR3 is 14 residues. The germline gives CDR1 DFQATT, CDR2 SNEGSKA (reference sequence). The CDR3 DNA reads TGCAGTGCTAGGCCGGACCTTGCCCCAGATACGCAGTATTTT. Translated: CSARPDLAPDTQYF.

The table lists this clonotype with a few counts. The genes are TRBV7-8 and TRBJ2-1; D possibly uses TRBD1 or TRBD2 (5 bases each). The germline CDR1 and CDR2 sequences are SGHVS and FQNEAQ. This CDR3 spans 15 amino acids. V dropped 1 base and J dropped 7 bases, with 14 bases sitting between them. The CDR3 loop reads CASSLVMGPRNEQFF. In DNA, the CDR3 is TGTGCCAGCAGCTTAGTAATGGGACCACGGAATGAGCAGTTCTTC.

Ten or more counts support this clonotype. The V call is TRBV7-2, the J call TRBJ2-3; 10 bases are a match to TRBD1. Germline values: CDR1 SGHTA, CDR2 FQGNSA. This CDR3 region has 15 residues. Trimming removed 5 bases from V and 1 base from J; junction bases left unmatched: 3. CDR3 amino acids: CASSPGTGGTDTQYF. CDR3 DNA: TGTGCCAGCAGCCCCGGGACAGGGGGCACAGATACGCAGTATTTT.

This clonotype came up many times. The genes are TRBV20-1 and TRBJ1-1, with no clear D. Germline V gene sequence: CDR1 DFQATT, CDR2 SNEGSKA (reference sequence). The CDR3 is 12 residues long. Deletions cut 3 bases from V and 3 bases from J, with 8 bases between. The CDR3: CSASPSDTEAFF. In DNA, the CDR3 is TGCAGTGCTAGTCCGTCAGACACTGAAGCTTTCTTT.

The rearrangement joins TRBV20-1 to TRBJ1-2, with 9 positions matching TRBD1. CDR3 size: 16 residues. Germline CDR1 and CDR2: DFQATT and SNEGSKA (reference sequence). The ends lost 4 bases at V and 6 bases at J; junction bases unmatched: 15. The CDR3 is CSAKNLDRTGANGYTF. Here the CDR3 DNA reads TGCAGTGCTAAAAACCTCGACAGGACAGGGGCTAATGGCTACACCTTC.

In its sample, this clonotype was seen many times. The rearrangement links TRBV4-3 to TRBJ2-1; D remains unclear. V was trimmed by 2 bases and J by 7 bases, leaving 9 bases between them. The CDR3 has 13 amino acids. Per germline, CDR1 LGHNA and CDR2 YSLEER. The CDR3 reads CASSQIQTNEQFF. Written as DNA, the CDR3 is TGCGCCAGCAGCCAAATCCAGACGAATGAGCAGTTCTTC.

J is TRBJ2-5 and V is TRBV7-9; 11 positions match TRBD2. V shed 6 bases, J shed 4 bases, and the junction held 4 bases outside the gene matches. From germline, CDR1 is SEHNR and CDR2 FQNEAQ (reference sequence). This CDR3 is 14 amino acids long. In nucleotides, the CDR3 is TGTGCCAGCAGTTCTCTAGCGGGAGGAGAGACCCAGTACTTC. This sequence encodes CASSSLAGGETQYF.

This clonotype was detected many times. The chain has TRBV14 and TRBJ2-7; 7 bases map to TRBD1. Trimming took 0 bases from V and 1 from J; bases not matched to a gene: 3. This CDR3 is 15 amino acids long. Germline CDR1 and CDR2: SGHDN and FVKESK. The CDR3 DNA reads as TGTGCCAGCAGCCAAGAACAGGGGTTATCCTACGAGCAGTACTTC. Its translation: CASSQEQGLSYEQYF. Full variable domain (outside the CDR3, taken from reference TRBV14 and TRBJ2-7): EAGVTQFPSHSVIEKGQTVTLRCDPISGHDNLYWYRRVMGKEIKFLLHFVKESKQDESGMPNNRFLAERTGGTYSTLKVQPAELEDSGVYFCASSQEQGLSYEQYFGPGTRLTVT.

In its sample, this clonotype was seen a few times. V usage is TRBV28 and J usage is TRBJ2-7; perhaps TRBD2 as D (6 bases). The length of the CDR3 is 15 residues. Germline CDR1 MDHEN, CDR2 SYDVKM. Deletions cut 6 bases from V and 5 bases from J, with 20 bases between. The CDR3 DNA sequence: TGTGCCAGCAGACTCGACACCGGGAGTAGTGACGAGCAGTACTTC. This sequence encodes CASRLDTGSSDEQYF.

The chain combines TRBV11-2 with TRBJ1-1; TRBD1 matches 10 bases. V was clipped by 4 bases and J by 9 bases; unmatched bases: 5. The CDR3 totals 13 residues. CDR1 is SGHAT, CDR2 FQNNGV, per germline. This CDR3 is CASSYGTGAQAFF. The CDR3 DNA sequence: TGTGCCAGCAGCTACGGGACAGGGGCTCAAGCTTTCTTT.

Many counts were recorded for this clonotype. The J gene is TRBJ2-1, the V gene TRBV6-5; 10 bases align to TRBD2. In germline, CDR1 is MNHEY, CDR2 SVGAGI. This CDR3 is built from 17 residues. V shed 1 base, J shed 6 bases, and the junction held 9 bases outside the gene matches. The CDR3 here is CASSYLAGGIVGNEQFF. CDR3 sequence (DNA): TGTGCCAGCAGTTACTTAGCGGGAGGTATCGTTGGCAATGAGCAGTTCTTC.

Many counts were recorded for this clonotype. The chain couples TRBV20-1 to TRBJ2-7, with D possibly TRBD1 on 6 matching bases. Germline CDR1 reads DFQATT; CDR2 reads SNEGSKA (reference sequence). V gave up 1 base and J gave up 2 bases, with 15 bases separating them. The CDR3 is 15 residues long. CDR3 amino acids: CSARGIKDRTYEQYF. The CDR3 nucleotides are TGCAGTGCTAGAGGGATCAAGGACAGAACCTACGAGCAGTACTTC.

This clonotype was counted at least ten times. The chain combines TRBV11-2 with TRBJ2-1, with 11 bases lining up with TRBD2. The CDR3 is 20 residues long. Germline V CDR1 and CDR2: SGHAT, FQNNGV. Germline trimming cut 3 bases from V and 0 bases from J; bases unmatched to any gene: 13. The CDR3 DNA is TGTGCCAGCAGCTTTTGGGGGACTAGCGGCTCCTTGAGCTCCTACAATGAGCAGTTCTTC. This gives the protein CASSFWGTSGSLSSYNEQFF.

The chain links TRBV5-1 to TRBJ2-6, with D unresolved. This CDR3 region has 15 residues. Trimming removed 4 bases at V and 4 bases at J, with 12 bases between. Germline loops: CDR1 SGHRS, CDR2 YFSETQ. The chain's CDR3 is CASSPEGYGANVLTF. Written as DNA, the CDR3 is TGCGCCAGCAGCCCTGAAGGGTACGGGGCCAACGTCCTGACTTTC.

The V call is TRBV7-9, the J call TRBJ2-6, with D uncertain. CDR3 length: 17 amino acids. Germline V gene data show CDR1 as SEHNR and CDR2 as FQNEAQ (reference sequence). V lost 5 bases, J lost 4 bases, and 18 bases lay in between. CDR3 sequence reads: CASSAGPGLSGANVLTF. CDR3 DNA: TGTGCCAGCAGCGCTGGGCCGGGCCTTTCGGGGGCCAACGTCCTGACTTTC.

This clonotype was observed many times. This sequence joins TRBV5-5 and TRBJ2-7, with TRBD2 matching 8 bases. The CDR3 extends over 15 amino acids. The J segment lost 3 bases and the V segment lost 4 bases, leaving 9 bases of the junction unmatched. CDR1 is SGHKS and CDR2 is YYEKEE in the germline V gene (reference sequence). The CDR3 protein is CASSVASGSSYEQYF. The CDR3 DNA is TGTGCCAGCAGCGTGGCGAGCGGGAGTAGCTACGAGCAGTACTTC.